The 5 T cell receptor beta chains reported below all come from one sample, sequenced in a study of metastatic and nonmetastatic thyroid tumors. TCRdb re-called clones via MiXCR from the PCR reads. The table includes 14,000 or so clones, about 35% detected once. None of the patients had undergone any treatment ahead of thyroid surgery. Sequenced input: tumor tissue. Every receptor here comes from a male donor with papillary thyroid cancer or a benign thyroid nodule (not recorded which). Some clones in this sample may be carry-over from other donors' samples.

Ten or more counts support this clone. This chain links TRBV20-1 with TRBJ1-1; tentatively, D is TRBD1 (5 bases). This CDR3 spans 12 amino acids. Germline assignment: CDR1 DFQATT and CDR2 SNEGSKA (reference sequence). Trimming shortened V by 4 bases and J by 5 bases, and 11 bases separated the two germline ends. The CDR3 region is CSATGSGTEAFF. CDR3 sequence (DNA): TGCAGTGCTACAGGGAGTGGGACTGAAGCTTTCTTT.

This clone is medium-sized within its sample. The CDR3 protein is CASSRLGSRNTGELFF. As DNA, the CDR3 is TGTGCCAGCAGCCGACTCGGGTCCCGGAACACCGGGGAGCTGTTTTTT. V and J are TRBV3-1 and TRBJ2-2; D is uncertain. V dropped 4 bases and J dropped 1 base, with 13 bases sitting between them. The CDR3 has 16 amino acids. Germline V gene data show CDR1 as LGHDT and CDR2 as YNNKEL (reference sequence).

This clone appeared a few times. The chain carries TRBV12-3 or TRBV12-4 and TRBJ1-2; 7 bases align to TRBD1. This CDR3 is 14 amino acids long. V shed 2 bases, J shed 8 bases, and the junction held 8 bases outside the gene matches. CDR3 residues: CASSLRGGVEGYTF. The CDR3 nucleotides are TGTGCCAGCAGTTTAAGAGGGGGCGTGGAAGGCTACACCTTC.

The rearrangement links TRBV9 to TRBJ2-1; D may be TRBD1 (6 bases). The germline V gene has CDR1 SGDLS and CDR2 YYNGEE. The V and J ends lost 0 bases and 4 bases respectively, with 20 bases between them. CDR3 length: 18 amino acids. The DNA for the CDR3 is TGTGCCAGCAGCGTAGCGGGTACGGTGGCAGGGGTGTACAATGAGCAGTTCTTC. This codes for CASSVAGTVAGVYNEQFF. Full variable domain (outside the CDR3, taken from reference TRBV9 and TRBJ2-1): DSGVTQTPKHLITATGQRVTLRCSPRSGDLSVYWYQQSLDQGLQFLIQYYNGEERAKGNILERFSAQQFPDLHSELNLSSLELGDSALYFCASSVAGTVAGVYNEQFFGPGTRLTVL.

In regard to this clone: The junction departs from the called germline gene at one end, perhaps through a read error. The chain is built from TRBV3-1 and TRBJ1-1; D possibly corresponds to TRBD1 (6 bases). The germline CDR1 and CDR2 sequences are LGHDT and YNNKEL (reference sequence). This CDR3 spans 14 amino acids. This CDR3 reads CASSQEGGGAEAFF. The CDR3 nucleotides read TGTGCTAGCAGCCAAGAAGGGGGGGGCGCTGAAGCTTTCTTT.